This entry lists 12 T cell receptor beta chains sequenced from one sample in a study of early T cells in non-severe SARS-CoV-2 infection. TCRdb re-called the 5' RACE reads with MiXCR, one entry per CDR3 protein. The sample lists approximately 77,000 distinct CDR3 sequences, 15% to 17% occurring once. Sequenced sample: whole blood. The receptor set was obtained from an adult who was a healthcare worker with PCR-confirmed SARS-CoV-2 infection or an uninfected control (not recorded which).

The chain combines TRBV29-1 with TRBJ2-3, with D hard to call. Trimming removed 4 bases from V and 0 bases from J, with 8 bases in between. This CDR3 is 13 amino acids long. Germline V gives CDR1 SQVTM, CDR2 ANQGSEA. DNA for the CDR3: TGCAGCGTTGTCCCGCCTAGCACAGATACGCAGTATTTT. Its protein product is CSVVPPSTDTQYF.

This clonotype occurred a few times. The rearrangement joins TRBV6-6 to TRBJ1-3, with a possible D match to TRBD1 (6 bases). CDR1 is MNHNY, CDR2 SVGAGI, per germline (reference sequence). CDR3 length equals 16 residues. Between the trimmed V and J ends, which lost 5 bases and 7 bases, there was a span of 21 bases. Here the CDR3 DNA reads TGTGCCAGCAGTATCGACCGGACAGTTTGGAGGAACACCATATATTTT. Encoded protein: CASSIDRTVWRNTIYF.

The CDR3 here is CASRQGNTGELFF. DNA of the CDR3: TGTGCCAGCAGACAGGGAAACACCGGGGAGCTGTTTTTT. The rearrangement links TRBV6-2 or TRBV6-3 to TRBJ2-2, with D perhaps matching TRBD1 (6 bases). Germline CDR1 MNHEY, CDR2 SVGEGT. The ends were cut back, 6 bases at V and 2 bases at J, with 7 bases in the middle. The length of the CDR3 is 13 residues.

V is TRBV20-1 and J is TRBJ2-7; D perhaps matches TRBD1 (5 bases). With 0 bases removed from V and 0 bases from J, the gap between germline ends came to 12 bases. The length of the CDR3 is 15 residues. Germline CDR1 DFQATT, CDR2 SNEGSKA (reference sequence). CDR3 sequence: CSARDPQGYSYEQYF. The CDR3, as DNA: TGCAGTGCTAGAGATCCTCAGGGTTACTCCTACGAGCAGTACTTC.

This clonotype has only a few counts. The chain joins TRBV18 to TRBJ2-7; D possibly corresponds to TRBD2 (5 bases). V was trimmed by 3 bases and J by 4 bases, leaving 7 bases between them. The CDR3 is made up of 12 amino acids. Germline V gene sequence: CDR1 KGHSH, CDR2 LQKENI. Here the CDR3 DNA reads TGTGCCAGCTCACCTAGGGAGTACGAGCAGTACTTC. Amino acids: CASSPREYEQYF.

This clonotype was observed a few times. CDR3: CASSPSPGQGVNEQYF. The CDR3 DNA reads TGTGCCAGCAGCCCTTCCCCAGGCCAGGGGGTGAACGAGCAGTACTTC. The genes are TRBV9 and TRBJ2-7, with 7 nucleotides matching TRBD1. The germline gives CDR1 SGDLS, CDR2 YYNGEE. V was pared by 4 bases and J by 5 bases, with 15 bases of the junction left unmatched. The CDR3 covers 16 residues.

The V and J genes are TRBV10-3 and TRBJ2-3; the match to TRBD2 covers 9 bases. The CDR3 loop spans 15 amino acids. J lost 4 bases, V lost 4 bases, and 6 bases had no gene match. The germline V gene has CDR1 ENHRY and CDR2 SYGVKD. CDR3 in amino acids: CAISGSGRRSDTQYF. The CDR3 bases are TGTGCCATCAGTGGCAGCGGGAGGAGGTCAGATACGCAGTATTTT.

CDR3 protein: CASSEAGGGETQYF. Here the CDR3 DNA reads TGTGCCAGCAGCGAGGCAGGGGGAGGGGAGACCCAGTACTTC. This sequence joins TRBV2 and TRBJ2-5; D may match TRBD1 or TRBD2 (7 bases each). Germline CDR1 reads SNHLY; CDR2 reads FYNNEI. The ends were cut back, 6 bases at V and 5 bases at J, with 16 bases in the middle. CDR3 length: 14 amino acids.

This clonotype was picked up a small number of times. This chain connects TRBV5-6 to TRBJ1-1, with D maybe TRBD1 (5 bases). The germline CDR1 and CDR2 sequences are SGHDT and YYEEEE. With 4 bases removed from V and 5 bases from J, the gap between germline ends came to 15 bases. The CDR3 length is 14 residues. CDR3 in DNA: TGTGCCAGCAGCCTGGGACGGGCGGCGACTGAAGCTTTCTTT. Encoded protein: CASSLGRAATEAFF.

This clonotype showed up many times. V usage is TRBV28 and J usage is TRBJ1-1; 7 bases match TRBD1. V was pared by 3 bases and J by 5 bases, with 6 bases of the junction left unmatched. The CDR3 consists of 14 residues. CDR1 is MDHEN, CDR2 SYDVKM, per germline. CDR3 in DNA: TGTGCCAGCAGTTTCTCACCGGGACAGACTGAAGCTTTCTTT. It codes for CASSFSPGQTEAFF.

This clonotype was counted ten times or more. In DNA form, the CDR3 reads TGTGCCAGCAGCCAGGACAGGGTGAGGACCCAGTACTTC. Protein sequence: CASSQDRVRTQYF. V is TRBV5-6 and J is TRBJ2-5, with 8 bases lining up with TRBD1. The germline CDR1 and CDR2 sequences are SGHDT and YYEEEE. The CDR3 totals 13 residues. The V and J ends lost 4 bases and 7 bases, in that order; junction bases with no gene match: 6. Based on the CDR3 plus reference TRBV5-6 and TRBJ2-5, the full variable domain is DAGVTQSPTHLIKTRGQQVTLRCSPKSGHDTVSWYQQALGQGPQFIFQYYEEEERQRGNFPDRFSGHQFPNYSSELNVNALLLGDSALYLCASSQDRVRTQYFGPGTRLLVL.

The genes are TRBV5-4 and TRBJ2-3, with 8 bases fitting TRBD1. The CDR3 runs 16 residues. CDR1 and CDR2 (germline): SGHNT, YYREEE (reference sequence). Trimming at V came to 1 base and at J to 7 bases, leaving 11 bases not matched to a gene. CDR3 DNA sequence: TGTGCCAGCAGCTTGCCCCCGGGACAGGAAGGATATACGCAGTATTTT. This sequence encodes CASSLPPGQEGYTQYF.